These T cell receptor beta chains were read from a single sample in a study of T cell repertoires in cytomegalovirus infection. TCRdb independently ran MiXCR on the reads; one entry per CDR3 protein. The sample holds 550,000 to 850,000 distinct CDR3 sequences, around a third seen once. These TCRs are of unknown antigen specificity. Material: cultured PBMCs, obtained from culture after CMV antigen stimulation. The receptors originated from a human donor in good health (CMV status not recorded). Some clones in this sample may be carry-over from other donors' samples. CDR3s include the opening cysteine and the closing phenylalanine or tryptophan. The D gene is left open where the match is weak. Size tells how often a clone was seen (once, few, many) or the class of an expanded clone, and some rows leave it out.

few,TRBJ2-5,TRBV20-1,NA,CSASTGVGGGLFQETQYF,TGCAGTGCTAGTACCGGTGTTGGCGGGGGCCTTTTCCAAGAGACCCAGTACTTC
NA,TRBJ2-5,TRBV5-5,NA,CASSFREVETQYF,TGTGCCAGCAGTTTCCGGGAAGTAGAGACCCAGTACTTC
NA,TRBJ1-2,TRBV20-1,NA,CSARDRPSGYTF,TGCAGTGCTAGAGATCGGCCGAGCGGCTACACCTTC
NA,TRBJ2-6,TRBV20-1,NA,CSAREGSTGTNVLTF,TGCAGTGCTAGAGAGGGGAGTACAGGAACCAACGTCCTGACTTTC
NA,TRBJ2-1,TRBV19,NA,CASGTVASSYNEQFF,TGTGCCAGTGGGACTGTTGCCAGCTCCTACAATGAGCAGTTCTTC
NA,TRBJ2-6,TRBV28,NA,CASKAGTSGANVLTF,TGTGCCAGCAAGGCAGGGACATCCGGGGCCAACGTCCTGACTTTC
few,TRBJ2-7,TRBV12-3/TRBV12-4,NA,CASSLRHPIEQYF,TGTGCCAGCAGTTTACGGCATCCTATAGAGCAGTACTTC
NA,TRBJ2-5,TRBV7-4,NA,CASSLNGFRQETQYF,TGTGCCAGCAGCCTTAACGGGTTCCGGCAAGAGACCCAGTACTTC
NA,TRBJ1-5,TRBV28,TRBD1,CASSSTRRQGKDRGNQPQHF,TGTGCCAGCAGTTCAACTCGCAGACAGGGGAAGGATCGTGGCAATCAGCCCCAGCATTTT
NA,TRBJ1-2,TRBV2,NA,CASSARRGVYGYTF,TGTGCCAGCAGTGCAAGACGCGGAGTCTATGGCTACACCTTC
NA,TRBJ2-3,TRBV12-3/TRBV12-4,NA,CASSPSPGLPGADTQYF,TGTGCCAGCAGCCCCTCCCCCGGACTACCGGGAGCAGATACGCAGTATTTT
many,TRBJ1-1,TRBV7-6,NA,CASSLAGTLNTEAFF,TGTGCCAGCAGCTTAGCTGGGACATTGAACACTGAAGCTTTCTTT
NA,TRBJ2-1,TRBV5-6,TRBD2,CASSSTSGRTYNEQFF,TGTGCCAGCAGCTCGACTAGCGGGAGGACCTACAATGAGCAGTTCTTC
NA,TRBJ2-5,TRBV7-2,NA,CASSLRVFETQYF,TGTGCCAGCAGCTTACGAGTGTTTGAGACCCAGTACTTC
once,TRBJ1-2,TRBV20-1,NA,CSARWAGYGYTF,TGCAGTGCTAGATGGGCAGGCTATGGCTACACCTTC
NA,TRBJ2-1,TRBV7-8,NA,CASSLALSDVYNEQFF,TGTGCCAGCAGCTTAGCGCTTTCAGACGTCTACAATGAGCAGTTCTTC
few,TRBJ1-5,TRBV7-9,NA,CASSLVSRQGGLNQPQHF,TGTGCCAGCAGCTTAGTGTCTCGGCAGGGAGGTTTAAATCAGCCCCAGCATTTT
many,TRBJ2-7,TRBV7-2,NA,CASSLSQGYYEQYF,TGTGCCAGCAGCTTAAGCCAGGGTTACTACGAGCAGTACTTC
NA,TRBJ2-1,TRBV7-4,NA,CASSQGSNNEQFF,TGTGCCAGCAGCCAGGGTTCGAACAATGAGCAGTTCTTC
NA,TRBJ2-5,TRBV12-3/TRBV12-4,NA,CASSLSSTMGETQYF,TGTGCCAGCAGTCTCTCTAGTACAATGGGTGAGACCCAGTACTTC
NA,TRBJ2-3,TRBV20-1,TRBD2,CSARDPTLAGGRTDTQYF,TGCAGTGCTAGAGATCCTACACTAGCGGGGGGGCGGACAGATACGCAGTATTTT
NA,TRBJ2-1,TRBV2,NA,CASRRPTGGYNEQFF,TGTGCCAGCAGGCGACCTACCGGGGGATACAATGAGCAGTTCTTC
NA,TRBJ1-4,TRBV20-1,NA,CSARDQGGSEKLFF,TGCAGTGCTAGAGATCAAGGGGGTAGTGAAAAACTGTTTTTT
many,TRBJ1-4,TRBV7-8,TRBD1,CASSLGPWKPGGISNEKLFF,TGTGCCAGCAGCTTAGGACCTTGGAAGCCAGGGGGTATATCGAATGAAAAACTGTTTTTT
few,TRBJ2-3,TRBV7-2,NA,CASSLTTSTDTQYF,TGTGCCAGCAGCTTAACAACTAGCACAGATACGCAGTATTTT
NA,TRBJ1-6,TRBV20-1,TRBD1,CSARDPSTGGNSSPLHF,TGCAGTGCTAGAGATCCCTCGACAGGGGGGAATAGTTCACCCCTCCACTTT
NA,TRBJ1-3,TRBV29-1,NA,CSVSSSGNTIYF,TGCAGCGTATCAAGCTCTGGAAACACCATATATTTT
many,TRBJ2-2,TRBV7-2,NA,CASSLNRWGGTGELFF,TGTGCCAGCAGCTTAAATCGTTGGGGCGGCACCGGGGAGCTGTTTTTT
few,TRBJ1-6,TRBV27,NA,CASSRTASSYNSPLHF,TGTGCCAGCAGCCGGACAGCGAGCTCCTATAATTCACCCCTCCACTTT
few,TRBJ1-2,TRBV6-1,TRBD1,CASSEAGQPYGYTF,TGTGCCAGCAGTGAAGCGGGACAGCCCTATGGCTACACCTTC
NA,TRBJ2-2,TRBV7-2,NA,CASSDWVETGELFF,TGTGCCAGCAGCGACTGGGTTGAGACCGGGGAGCTGTTTTTT
few,TRBJ2-7,TRBV7-9,TRBD1,CASSSDREREQYF,TGTGCCAGCAGCTCGGACAGGGAAAGGGAGCAGTACTTC
NA,TRBJ2-7,TRBV9,TRBD1,CASSVEGADEQYF,TGTGCCAGCAGCGTAGAGGGGGCCGACGAGCAGTACTTC
NA,TRBJ2-1,TRBV12-3/TRBV12-4,NA,CASSLESSFGEQFF,TGTGCCAGCAGTTTGGAGTCTTCCTTTGGCGAGCAGTTCTTC
few,TRBJ2-7,TRBV7-2,NA,CASSLDGSSYEQYF,TGTGCCAGCAGCTTAGACGGAAGCTCCTACGAGCAGTACTTC
NA,TRBJ2-7,TRBV10-3,NA,CAISEQSSYEQYF,TGTGCCATCAGTGAGCAGAGCTCCTACGAGCAGTACTTC
many,TRBJ2-3,TRBV7-2,NA,CASSTVAGFDTQYF,TGTGCCAGCAGCACAGTGGCCGGGTTCGATACGCAGTATTTT
NA,TRBJ2-5,TRBV19,NA,CASSPSAWEETQYF,TGTGCCAGTAGTCCCAGTGCGTGGGAAGAGACCCAGTACTTC
NA,TRBJ2-1,TRBV19,NA,CASSSRPPGYNEQFF,TGTGCCAGTAGTTCACGGCCACCGGGGTACAATGAGCAGTTCTTC
once,TRBJ2-3,TRBV9,NA,CASSVDSAGRRLDTQYF,TGTGCCAGCAGCGTAGATTCGGCGGGCCGACGCCTAGATACGCAGTATTTT
NA,TRBJ2-3,TRBV7-2,TRBD2,CASSLRWREVPFTDTQYF,TGTGCCAGCAGCTTAAGATGGCGGGAGGTGCCTTTCACAGATACGCAGTATTTT
NA,TRBJ2-7,TRBV12-5,TRBD2,CASGFPRGLGTYEQYF,TGTGCTAGTGGCTTCCCCCGGGGACTAGGCACCTACGAGCAGTACTTC
NA,TRBJ1-6,TRBV7-6,NA,CASSLGALESPLHF,TGTGCCAGCAGCTTAGGGGCACTGGAATCACCCCTCCACTTT
NA,TRBJ1-6,TRBV6-5,NA,CASSRGGREYSPLHF,TGTGCCAGCAGTAGAGGGGGACGGGAATATTCACCCCTCCACTTT
NA,TRBJ1-3,TRBV12-3/TRBV12-4,NA,CASSFGAGDTIYF,TGTGCCAGCAGTTTTGGGGCGGGTGACACCATATATTTT
few,TRBJ1-1,TRBV5-4,TRBD1,CASTTDRVVTEAFF,TGTGCCAGCACCACGGACAGGGTGGTGACTGAAGCTTTCTTT
NA,TRBJ1-1,TRBV30,NA,CAWDPPKGHTEAFF,TGTGCCTGGGACCCGCCAAAGGGACACACTGAAGCTTTCTTT
NA,TRBJ2-7,TRBV20-1,NA,CSAGGSPYEQYF,TGCAGTGCCGGCGGTAGCCCCTACGAGCAGTACTTC
NA,TRBJ2-5,TRBV5-1,TRBD1,CASSVTGGRETQYF,TGCGCCAGCAGCGTTACAGGGGGAAGAGAGACCCAGTACTTC
NA,TRBJ2-5,TRBV6-2/TRBV6-3,NA,CASSYEQGQETQYF,TGTGCCAGCAGTTACGAACAGGGACAAGAGACCCAGTACTTC
NA,TRBJ1-4,TRBV20-1,NA,CSAREQYNEKLFF,TGCAGTGCTAGAGAACAGTATAATGAAAAACTGTTTTTT
NA,TRBJ1-1,TRBV27,NA,CASSSQGQYGRLSENTEAFF,TGTGCCAGCAGTAGCCAGGGCCAATATGGAAGGTTATCCGAGAACACTGAAGCTTTCTTT
NA,TRBJ2-7,TRBV6-1,TRBD1,CASSDRQGIASYEQYF,TGTGCCAGCAGTGATCGACAGGGAATAGCTTCCTACGAGCAGTACTTC
NA,TRBJ2-5,TRBV11-2,TRBD1,CASSSRDREETQYF,TGTGCCAGCAGCTCACGGGACAGGGAAGAGACCCAGTACTTC